This T cell receptor beta chain comes out of a study of cytomegalovirus exposure and HLA in healthy donors. Study-level findings and limits: A later analysis associated some 16,000 TCR beta sequences with HLA alleles at a 0.05 false discovery rate. A later analysis linked a missense variant in DCLRE1C to the trimming of TCR beta V and J genes.

A note on this clone: Antigen unknown.

The PCR was carried out with 60 Vbeta primers and 13 Jbeta primers. Repertoires were generated with immunoSEQ multiplex PCR, while TCRdb's copy carries only in-frame clones and drops some. The sample lists 280,000 or so clones; roughly 90% were seen once. The ends lost 1 base at V and 4 bases at J; junction bases unmatched: 5. The germline V gene has CDR1 LNHDA and CDR2 SQIVND (reference sequence). This CDR3 is 16 amino acids long. This receptor was identified in a woman younger than 30 in good health and CMV-seronegative. V and J are TRBV19 and TRBJ1-5, with TRBD1 identical over 9 bases. The source material was PBMCs. CDR3 sequence (DNA): TGTGCCAGTAGTATAGTGGGACAGGGTTATAATCAGCCCCAGCATTTT. The encoded protein is CASSIVGQGYNQPQHF.